This T cell receptor beta chain derives from a study of cytomegalovirus exposure and HLA in healthy donors. Study-wide points: Reportedly, HLA-A and HLA-B alleles of most subjects were accurately predicted from TCR beta. Later on, a genetic analysis was performed. It linked a missense variant in DCLRE1C with V- and J-gene trimming of TCR beta. The study found most TCR sequences rare, yet found some public TCRs in many donors.

All the people who gave samples were healthy bone marrow donors. Trimming at V came to 4 bases and at J to 5 bases, leaving 4 bases not matched to a gene. CDR1 is SGHRS and CDR2 is YFSETQ in the germline V gene. CDR3 length: 15 residues. Comment on this clone: Its target is not known.

A multiplex PCR was run with 60 Vbeta primers and 13 Jbeta primers. Assay: immunoSEQ multiplex PCR; the TCRdb copy retains only in-frame clones and omits some. The sample consists of over 40,000 clones, approximately 86% of them appearing once. The chain couples TRBV5-1 to TRBJ2-4; 12 bases map to TRBD2. The receptor was isolated from a woman between 35 and 50 years old in good health and CMV-seropositive. Sequenced: PBMCs. CDR3 nucleotide sequence: TGCGCCAGCAGCCTTCGACTAGCGGGAGAAAACATTCAGTACTTC. Residues: CASSLRLAGENIQYF.